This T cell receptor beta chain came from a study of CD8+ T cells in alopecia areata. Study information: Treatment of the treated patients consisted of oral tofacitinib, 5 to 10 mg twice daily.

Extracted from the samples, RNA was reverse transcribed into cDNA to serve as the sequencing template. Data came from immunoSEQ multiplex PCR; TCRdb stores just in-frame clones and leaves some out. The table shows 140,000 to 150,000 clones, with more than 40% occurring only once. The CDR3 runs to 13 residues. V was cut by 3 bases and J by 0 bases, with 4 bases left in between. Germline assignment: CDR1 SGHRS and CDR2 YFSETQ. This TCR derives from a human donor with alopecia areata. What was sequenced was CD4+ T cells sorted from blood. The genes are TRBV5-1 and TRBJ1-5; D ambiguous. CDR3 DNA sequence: TGCGCCAGCAGCTATGATAGCAATCAGCCCCAGCATTTT. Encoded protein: CASSYDSNQPQHF. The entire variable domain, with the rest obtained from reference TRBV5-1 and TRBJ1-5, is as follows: KAGVTQTPRYLIKTRGQQVTLSCSPISGHRSVSWYQQTPGQGLQFLFEYFSETQRNKGNFPGRFSGRQFSNSRSEMNVSTLELGDSALYLCASSYDSNQPQHFGDGTRLSIL.